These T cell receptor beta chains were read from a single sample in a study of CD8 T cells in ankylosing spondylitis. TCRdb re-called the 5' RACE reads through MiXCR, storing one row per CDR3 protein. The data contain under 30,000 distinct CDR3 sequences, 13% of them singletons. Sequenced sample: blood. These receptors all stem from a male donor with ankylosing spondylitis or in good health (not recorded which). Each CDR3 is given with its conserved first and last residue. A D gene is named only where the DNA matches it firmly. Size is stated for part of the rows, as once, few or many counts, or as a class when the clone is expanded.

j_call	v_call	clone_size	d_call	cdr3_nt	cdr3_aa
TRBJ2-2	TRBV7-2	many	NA	TGTGCCAGCAGCTTTGGACGGGGACGAGGCGGGGAGCTGTTTTTT	CASSFGRGRGGELFF
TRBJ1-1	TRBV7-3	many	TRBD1	TGTGCCAGCAGCTTGACAGGGGGCACTGAAGCTTTCTTT	CASSLTGGTEAFF
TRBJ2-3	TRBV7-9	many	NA	TGTGCCAGCAGCGATAGAGGACAGCTCACAGATACGCAGTATTTT	CASSDRGQLTDTQYF
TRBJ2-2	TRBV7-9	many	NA	TGTGCCAGCAGCCTCGAGGCCGGGGAGCTGTTTTTT	CASSLEAGELFF
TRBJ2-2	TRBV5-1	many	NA	TGCGCCAGCAGCTTGGCCTCAGCCTCGAACACCGGGGAGCTGTTTTTT	CASSLASASNTGELFF
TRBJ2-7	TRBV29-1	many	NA	TGCAGCGTTGAAGATCAGGGGAGGGAGCAGTACTTC	CSVEDQGREQYF
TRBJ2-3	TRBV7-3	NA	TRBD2	TGTGCCAGCAGCCCCAGCGGGATCAAAACAGATACGCAGTATTTT	CASSPSGIKTDTQYF
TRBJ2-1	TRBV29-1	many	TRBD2	TGCAGCTTTGCGGGACTAGCTTTCGACAATGAGCAGTTCTTC	CSFAGLAFDNEQFF
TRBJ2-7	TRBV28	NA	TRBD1	TGTGCCAGCAGTGCCGGGACAGGGATCTTTTTCTCCAACGAGCAGTACTTC	CASSAGTGIFFSNEQYF
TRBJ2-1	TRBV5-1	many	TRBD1	TGCGCCAGCAGCTGGGGGACAGGGTGGGCCTACAATGAGCAGTTCTTC	CASSWGTGWAYNEQFF
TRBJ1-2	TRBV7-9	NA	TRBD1	TGTGCCAGCAGCAAACAGGGGACGGGCTACACCTTC	CASSKQGTGYTF
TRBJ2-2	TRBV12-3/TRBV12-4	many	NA	TGTGCCAGCAGCCCTCAGAGGACCCACACCGGGGAGCTGTTTTTT	CASSPQRTHTGELFF
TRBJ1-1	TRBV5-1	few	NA	TGCGCCAGCAGCTTGTTACAGGCCAACACTGAAGCTTTCTTT	CASSLLQANTEAFF
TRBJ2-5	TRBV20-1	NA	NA	TGCAGTGCAGGGGGCGGGACAGAAGAGACCCAGTACTTC	CSAGGGTEETQYF
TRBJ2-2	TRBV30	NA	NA	TGTGCCTGGAGTAACACCGGGGAGCTGTTTTTT	CAWSNTGELFF
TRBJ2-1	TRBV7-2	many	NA	TGTGCCAGCAGCCCGGGCTCCTACAATGAGCAGTTCTTC	CASSPGSYNEQFF
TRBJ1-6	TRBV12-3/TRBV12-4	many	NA	TGTGCCAGCAATACAAGGGGCAGGAATTCACCCCTCCACTTT	CASNTRGRNSPLHF
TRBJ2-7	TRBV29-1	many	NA	TGCAGCGTTGAAGACGGTACCTACGAGCAGTACTTC	CSVEDGTYEQYF
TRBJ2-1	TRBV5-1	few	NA	TGCGCCAGCAGCTTGGAGGGTCGGAGTAATGAGCAGTTCTTC	CASSLEGRSNEQFF
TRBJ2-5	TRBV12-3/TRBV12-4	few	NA	TGTGCCAGCAGATACGGGTCTTTGGAGACCCAGTACTTC	CASRYGSLETQYF
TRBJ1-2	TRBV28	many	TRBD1	TGTGCCAGCAGTCAACCTGGACAGGTCTATGGCTACACCTTC	CASSQPGQVYGYTF
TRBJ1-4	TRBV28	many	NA	TGTGCCAGCAGTCCCCCGGTGGAAAAACTGTTTTTT	CASSPPVEKLFF
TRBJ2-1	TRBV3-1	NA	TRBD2	TGTGCCAGCAGCCAGGAAGTGAGCGGGAGGGCCTTCGGTGAGCAGTTCTTC	CASSQEVSGRAFGEQFF
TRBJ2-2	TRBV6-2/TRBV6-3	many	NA	TGTGCCAGCAGTTACCGGGGGCTAGTTGGCCCCGGGGAGCTGTTTTTT	CASSYRGLVGPGELFF
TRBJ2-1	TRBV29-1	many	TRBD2	TGCAGCGTGCCGGGACTAGCCTCCTACAATGAGCAGTTCTTC	CSVPGLASYNEQFF
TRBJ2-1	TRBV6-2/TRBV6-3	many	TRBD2	TGTGCCAGCAGTCTTAGGGCGGGAGGCCCCTACAATGAGCAGTTCTTC	CASSLRAGGPYNEQFF
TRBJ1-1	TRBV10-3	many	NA	TGTGCCATCAGTCCGACTTTGCGTGTCACTGAAGCTTTCTTT	CAISPTLRVTEAFF
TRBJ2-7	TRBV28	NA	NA	TGTGCCAGCATGGCAGGCGGACCCTACGAGCAGTACTTC	CASMAGGPYEQYF
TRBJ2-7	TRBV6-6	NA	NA	TGTGCCAGCAGTACGGGTGCCTACGAGCAGTACTTC	CASSTGAYEQYF
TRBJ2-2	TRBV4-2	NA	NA	TGTGCCAGCAGCCAAGCGAACGGGGAGCTGTTTTTT	CASSQANGELFF
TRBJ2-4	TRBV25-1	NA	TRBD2	TGTGCCAGCAGTGAAACTAGCGGGAGAGGGATAGCCAAAAACATTCAGTACTTC	CASSETSGRGIAKNIQYF
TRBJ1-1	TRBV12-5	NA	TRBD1	TGTGCTAGTGGTCGGGGGCTGGGACAGGTGAACACTGAAGCTTTCTTT	CASGRGLGQVNTEAFF
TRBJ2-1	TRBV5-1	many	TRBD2	TGCGCCAGCAGCTTGGTGTCTAGCGGGAGTGGGAACAATGAGCAGTTCTTC	CASSLVSSGSGNNEQFF
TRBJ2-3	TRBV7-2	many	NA	TGTGCCAGCAGCTTAAAACTAGGGGTACGGGCAGATACGCAGTATTTT	CASSLKLGVRADTQYF
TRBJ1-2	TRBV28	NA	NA	TGTGCCAGCAGTTTAGTGGGGCACTATGGCTACACCTTC	CASSLVGHYGYTF
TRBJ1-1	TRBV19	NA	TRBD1	TGTGCCAGTACCTCAACCGGGACAGGGAACACTGAAGCTTTCTTT	CASTSTGTGNTEAFF
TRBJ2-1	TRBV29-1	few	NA	TGCAGCGCCCCGGTTTCGTTTTACAATGAGCAGTTCTTC	CSAPVSFYNEQFF
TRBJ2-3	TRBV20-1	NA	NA	TGCAGTGCTAGTGGGACTTTATTTTTGGGCGGAGATACGCAGTATTTT	CSASGTLFLGGDTQYF
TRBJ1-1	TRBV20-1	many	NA	TGCAGTGCTAGAAAGTCCAGAATGAACACTGAAGCTTTCTTT	CSARKSRMNTEAFF
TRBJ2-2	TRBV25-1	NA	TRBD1	TGTGCCAGCAGTGAAACAGGGGGGTCTACTCGGGACCCGACGTACACCGGGGAGCTGTTTTTT	CASSETGGSTRDPTYTGELFF
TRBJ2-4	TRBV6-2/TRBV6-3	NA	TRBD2	TGTGCCAGCAGTCCACAACTAGCGGGGCCTTCGCGTGGAAACATTCAGTACTTC	CASSPQLAGPSRGNIQYF
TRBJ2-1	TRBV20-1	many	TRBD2	TGCAGTGCTCGAGATAGCGGGAGCCCCTACAATGAGCAGTTCTTC	CSARDSGSPYNEQFF
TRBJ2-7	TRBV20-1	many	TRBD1	TGCAGTGCTAGCAAACAGGGGAAAGGAGGAGGTACCCTCCGGGAGCAGTACTTC	CSASKQGKGGGTLREQYF
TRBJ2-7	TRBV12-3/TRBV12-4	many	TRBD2	TGTGCCAGCAGTTCGGGAGGCTGGGAGCAGTACTTC	CASSSGGWEQYF
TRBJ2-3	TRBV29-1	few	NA	TGCAGCGTTAGCCGGACAGTTTCTAGCACAGATACGCAGTATTTT	CSVSRTVSSTDTQYF
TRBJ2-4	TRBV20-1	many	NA	TGCAGTGCTAGAGATCAACGCCTAGATCCAAGAAACATTCAGTACTTC	CSARDQRLDPRNIQYF
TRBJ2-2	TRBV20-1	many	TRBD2	TGCAGTGCGCCTGGGGGGGGGAACACCGGGGAGCTGTTTTTT	CSAPGGGNTGELFF
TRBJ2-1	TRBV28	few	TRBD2	TGTGCCAGCAGTGAGGACTTAGCGGGGGCGGATGAGCAGTTCTTC	CASSEDLAGADEQFF
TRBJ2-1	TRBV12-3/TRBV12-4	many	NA	TGTGCCAGCAGTTTAGGGGGAGTTGAGCAGTTCTTC	CASSLGGVEQFF
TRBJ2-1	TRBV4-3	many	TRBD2	TGCGCCAGCAGCCCGGGGGGGGAGATCAATGAGCAGTTCTTC	CASSPGGEINEQFF
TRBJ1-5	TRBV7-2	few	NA	TGTGCCAGCAGCTCGAATGGGGGGGCCGGTCAGCCCCAGCATTTT	CASSSNGGAGQPQHF
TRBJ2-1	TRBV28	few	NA	TGTGCCAGCAGGCTACGCGGGGCCACAAGGCCTGAGCAGTTCTTC	CASRLRGATRPEQFF
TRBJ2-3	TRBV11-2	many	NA	TGTGCCAGCAGCTTAAGCGGGTTAATCACAGATACGCAGTATTTT	CASSLSGLITDTQYF
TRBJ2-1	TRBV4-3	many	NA	TGCGCCAGCAGCCAAGCTGGATACTCCTACAATGAGCAGTTCTTC	CASSQAGYSYNEQFF
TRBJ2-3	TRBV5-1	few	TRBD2	TGCGCCAGCAGCTCCGGACTAGCGGGGGGGCATCGCCTCACAGATACGCAGTATTTT	CASSSGLAGGHRLTDTQYF
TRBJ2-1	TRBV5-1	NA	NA	TGCGCCAGCAGCTTGGAGCCGGGGCAATTTTACAATGAGCAGTTCTTC	CASSLEPGQFYNEQFF
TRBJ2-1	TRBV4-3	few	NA	TGCGCCAGCAGCCCACTAGGGGTTCTTAGTGAGCAGTTCTTC	CASSPLGVLSEQFF
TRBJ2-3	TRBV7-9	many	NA	TGTGCCAGCAGCCGGGGTTCGGATACGCAGTATTTT	CASSRGSDTQYF
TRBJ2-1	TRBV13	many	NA	TGTGCCAGCAGCTTAGGGGCAGGGGACAATGAGCAGTTCTTC	CASSLGAGDNEQFF
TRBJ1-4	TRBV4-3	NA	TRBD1	TGCGCCAGCAGCCAAGACCCGGGACAGGGGATTGAAAAACTGTTTTTT	CASSQDPGQGIEKLFF